This T cell receptor (beta chain) was documented in a study of T cell responses to AZD1222 COVID-19 vaccine. TCRdb's table, derived via immunoSEQ multiplex PCR, lists solely in-frame clones and lacks some. This sample has about 150,000 clones, with approximately 90% found just once. The specimen was peripheral blood, collected 28 days after the second AZD1222 dose. The TCR originated in an adult who received the AZD1222 COVID-19 vaccine.

The CDR3 is CASSLRLGMEQFF. CDR3 coding DNA: TGCGCCAGCAGCTTGAGACTGGGGATGGAGCAGTTCTTC. The chain joins TRBV5-1 to TRBJ2-1; the D is unclear. This CDR3 has 13 residues. Germline V CDR1 and CDR2: SGHRS, YFSETQ. Between the trimmed V and J ends, which lost 1 base and 10 bases, there was a span of 12 bases.